Each of the 14 T cell receptor beta chains below was sequenced from the same sample in a study of blood T cell repertoires in COVID-19. TCRdb's copy holds only in-frame clones and misses some; the assay was immunoSEQ multiplex PCR. The repertoire holds 110,000 to 150,000 clones, 70% to 85% seen once, with approximately 9% in the top ten. Sequencing used peripheral blood. These receptors originate from a woman older than 75 in a cohort sampled during active or convalescent COVID-19.

V is TRBV18 and J is TRBJ1-4, with 7 bases identical to TRBD1. V shed 5 bases, J shed 4 bases, and the junction held 4 bases outside the gene matches. The CDR3 runs 14 residues. CDR1 and CDR2 from the germline V gene are KGHSH and LQKENI. Here the CDR3 reads CASSTRGSNEKLFF. The CDR3 DNA sequence: TGTGCCAGCTCAACCAGGGGGAGTAATGAAAAACTGTTTTTT.

The V and J genes are TRBV10-3 and TRBJ1-1; 8 nucleotides line up with TRBD1. Trimming cost V 6 bases and J 6 bases; bases outside gene matches: 9. Germline V lookup: CDR1 ENHRY, CDR2 SYGVKD. This CDR3 has 14 amino acids. CDR3 amino acids: CAISGQGKESEAFF. The CDR3 bases are TGTGCCATCAGCGGACAGGGTAAGGAATCTGAAGCTTTCTTT.

The chain carries TRBV18 and TRBJ2-2, with TRBD1 matching over 10 bases. Losses at the gene ends were 4 bases for V and 4 bases for J; bases not matched to a gene: 6. Germline V CDR1 and CDR2: KGHSH, LQKENI. The CDR3 covers 16 residues. The CDR3 nucleotides are TGTGCCAGCTCACTCAGACAGGGGGCCAGCACCGGGGAGCTGTTTTTT. This encodes CASSLRQGASTGELFF. Based on the CDR3 plus reference TRBV18 and TRBJ2-2, the full variable domain is NAGVMQNPRHLVRRRGQEARLRCSPMKGHSHVYWYRQLPEEGLKFMVYLQKENIIDESGMPKERFSAEFPKEGPSILRIQQVVRGDSAAYFCASSLRQGASTGELFFGEGSRLTVL.

The chain couples TRBV25-1 to TRBJ1-2; D gene uncertain. The CDR3 runs 12 residues. V was trimmed by 5 bases and J by 7 bases, leaving 11 bases between them. Germline V gene data show CDR1 as MGHDK and CDR2 as SYGVNS. CDR3 sequence (DNA): TGTGCCAGCAGTCAAGGTCGGGGTGGCTACACCTTC. Translated: CASSQGRGGYTF.

The chain couples TRBV23-1 to TRBJ2-3, with TRBD1 as a possible D gene (5 bases). TRBV23-1 has ORF status, its function being uncertain. The CDR3 length is 14 residues. Trimming stripped 3 bases from V and 2 bases from J, with 9 bases between. CDR3 amino acids: CASSHLGHTDTQYF. The DNA of the CDR3 is TGCGCCAGCAGTCACTTGGGGCACACAGATACGCAGTATTTT.

This sequence joins TRBV28 and TRBJ1-1; D gene ambiguous. This CDR3 is built from 12 residues. V lost 1 base and J 6 bases, leaving 6 bases between the germline ends. Per the germline V gene, CDR1 is MDHEN and CDR2 is SYDVKM. The CDR3 loop is CASSLSGAEAFF. CDR3 nucleotide sequence: TGTGCCAGCAGTTTATCCGGGGCTGAAGCTTTCTTT.

The chain carries TRBV5-4 and TRBJ2-6; TRBD1 matches at 8 bases. From germline, CDR1 is SGHNT and CDR2 YYREEE (reference sequence). CDR3 length equals 20 residues. The trim removed 0 bases at V and 0 bases at J, leaving 11 bases unmatched. DNA for the CDR3: TGTGCCAGCAGCTTGGGACAGGGGTACTACCGAACCTCTGGGGCCAACGTCCTGACTTTC. It encodes CASSLGQGYYRTSGANVLTF.

This chain uses TRBV7-9 with TRBJ1-1; 7 bases fit TRBD1. V shed 4 bases, J shed 2 bases, and the junction held 13 bases outside the gene matches. The CDR3 spans 17 residues. The V gene's germline CDR1 is SEHNR and CDR2 FQNEAQ (reference sequence). Here the CDR3 reads CASSSTGRTSINTEAFF. The CDR3, as DNA: TGTGCCAGCAGCTCGACAGGGCGGACGAGTATCAACACTGAAGCTTTCTTT.

The DNA for the CDR3 is TGTGCCAGCAGTGAATTTACGGCAGGGGGCTTGGACACCGGGGAGCTGTTTTTT. Encoded protein: CASSEFTAGGLDTGELFF. The chain carries TRBV25-1 and TRBJ2-2; 8 bases are a match to TRBD1. V gave up 1 base and J gave up 3 bases; unmatched junction bases: 10. The germline CDR1 and CDR2 sequences are MGHDK and SYGVNS. The CDR3 spans 18 residues.

V is TRBV7-2 and J is TRBJ2-5, with D maybe TRBD2 (6 bases). V gave up 6 bases and J gave up 5 bases, with 16 bases separating them. CDR1 and CDR2 from the germline V gene are SGHTA and FQGNSA. This CDR3 region has 14 residues. CDR3 region: CASSLTRIAETQYF. CDR3 DNA sequence: TGTGCCAGCAGTTTGACTAGGATTGCGGAGACCCAGTACTTC. The complete variable domain, with remaining parts taken from reference TRBV7-2 and TRBJ2-5, reads GAGVSQSPSNKVTEKGKDVELRCDPISGHTALYWYRQSLGQGLEFLIYFQGNSAPDKSGLPSDRFSAERTGGSVSTLTIQRTQQEDSAVYLCASSLTRIAETQYFGPGTRLLVL.

J is TRBJ2-2 and V is TRBV11-3, with D possibly being TRBD1 (6 bases). V gave up 5 bases and J gave up 2 bases, with 12 bases separating them. The CDR3 is 15 amino acids. The germline V gene has CDR1 SGHNT and CDR2 YENEEA. The CDR3 loop is CASSRRQDNTGELFF. The CDR3 DNA sequence: TGTGCCAGCAGCCGAAGACAGGATAACACCGGGGAGCTGTTTTTT. Full variable domain (remainder filled in from reference TRBV11-3 and TRBJ2-2): EAGVVQSPRYKIIEKKQPVAFWCNPISGHNTLYWYLQNLGQGPELLIRYENEEAVDDSQLPKDRFSAERLKGVDSTLKIQPAELGDSAVYLCASSRRQDNTGELFFGEGSRLTVL.

The J gene is TRBJ2-7, the V gene TRBV11-2; TRBD2 might be the D (5 bases). The V gene's germline CDR1 is SGHAT and CDR2 FQNNGV. The CDR3 loop spans 13 amino acids. V lost 2 bases to trimming and J lost 4 bases, with 9 bases between them. CDR3 region: CASSLLRDYEQYF. CDR3 DNA sequence: TGTGCCAGCAGCTTACTTCGGGATTACGAGCAGTACTTC.

V and J are TRBV18 and TRBJ2-2, with D maybe TRBD1 (6 bases). Germline V gene lookup returns CDR1 KGHSH and CDR2 LQKENI. CDR3 length equals 15 residues. Trimming left V 5 bases short and J 4 bases short, with 14 bases between. The CDR3 region is CASSELDSFTGELFF. The CDR3 DNA sequence: TGTGCCAGCTCAGAATTGGACAGCTTCACCGGGGAGCTGTTTTTT.

The J gene is TRBJ2-3, the V gene TRBV19; 13 nucleotides line up with TRBD2. CDR3 length: 17 residues. V shed 5 bases and J 6 bases; nucleotides not matched to a gene: 11. Germline V gene sequence: CDR1 LNHDA, CDR2 SQIVND (reference sequence). In DNA form, the CDR3 reads TGTGCCAGTAGTGTACAGCAACTAGCGGGGGGGAGGGATACGCAGTATTTT. The encoded protein is CASSVQQLAGGRDTQYF. The variable domain in full, completed from reference TRBV19 and TRBJ2-3, reads DGGITQSPKYLFRKEGQNVTLSCEQNLNHDAMYWYRQDPGQGLRLIYYSQIVNDFQKGDIAEGYSVSREKKESFPLTVTSAQKNPTAFYLCASSVQQLAGGRDTQYFGPGTRLTVL.